This T cell receptor beta chain was identified during a study of T cell changes during pregnancy in multiple sclerosis. Using immunoSEQ multiplex PCR, the repertoire was profiled, and TCRdb retains in-frame clones only, with some absent. In the table there are about 89,000 clones, around 94% of which are singletons. Germline-derived CDR1 and CDR2 are MDHEN and SYDVKM. Between the trimmed V and J ends, which lost 5 bases and 3 bases, there was a span of 14 bases. The CDR3 contains 15 residues. J is TRBJ2-4 and V is TRBV28; tentative D call: TRBD1 (5 bases). The sequencing used peripheral blood, collected after pregnancy. The receptor comes from a female donor in good health, enrolled as a control in a pregnancy study. CDR3 residues: CASSTSVGDKNIQYF. The DNA of the CDR3 is TGTGCCAGCAGTACCTCGGTAGGGGACAAAAACATTCAGTACTTC.